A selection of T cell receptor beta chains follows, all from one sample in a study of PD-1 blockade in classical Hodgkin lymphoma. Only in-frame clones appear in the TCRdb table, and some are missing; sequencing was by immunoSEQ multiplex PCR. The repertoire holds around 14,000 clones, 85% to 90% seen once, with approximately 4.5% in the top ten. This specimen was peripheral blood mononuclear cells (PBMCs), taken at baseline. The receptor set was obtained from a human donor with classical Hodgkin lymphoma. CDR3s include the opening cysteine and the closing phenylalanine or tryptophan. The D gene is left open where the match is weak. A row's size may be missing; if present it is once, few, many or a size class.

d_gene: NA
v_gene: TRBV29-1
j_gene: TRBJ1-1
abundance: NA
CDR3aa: CSVGGQNTEAFF
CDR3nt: TGCAGCGTTGGAGGACAGAACACTGAAGCTTTCTTT

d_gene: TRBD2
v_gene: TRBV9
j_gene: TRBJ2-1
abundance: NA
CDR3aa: CASSAGLAGTYNEQFF
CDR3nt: TGTGCCAGCAGCGCCGGACTAGCGGGTACCTACAATGAGCAGTTCTTC

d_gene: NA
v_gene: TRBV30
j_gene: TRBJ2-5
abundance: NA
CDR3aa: CAWSRQPLETQYF
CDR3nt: TGTGCCTGGAGTCGGCAGCCCCTGGAGACCCAGTACTTC

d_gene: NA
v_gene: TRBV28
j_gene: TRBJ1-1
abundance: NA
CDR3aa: CASSLIRNTEAFF
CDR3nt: TGTGCCAGCAGTTTAATCAGGAACACTGAAGCTTTCTTT

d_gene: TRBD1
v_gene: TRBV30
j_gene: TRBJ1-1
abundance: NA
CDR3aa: CAWPGQGNTEAFF
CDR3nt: TGTGCCTGGCCCGGACAGGGGAACACTGAAGCTTTCTTT

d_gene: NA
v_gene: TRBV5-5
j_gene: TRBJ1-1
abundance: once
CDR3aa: CASSPKGTEAFF
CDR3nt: TGTGCCAGCAGCCCCAAGGGAACTGAAGCTTTCTTT

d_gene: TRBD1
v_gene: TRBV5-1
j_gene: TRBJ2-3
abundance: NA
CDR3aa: CASSFGTGALTDTQYF
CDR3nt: TGCGCCAGCAGCTTCGGGACAGGGGCCCTCACAGATACGCAGTATTTT

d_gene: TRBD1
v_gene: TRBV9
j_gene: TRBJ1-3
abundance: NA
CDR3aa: CASSVEDRVGNTIYF
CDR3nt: TGTGCCAGCAGCGTAGAGGACAGGGTCGGAAACACCATATATTTT

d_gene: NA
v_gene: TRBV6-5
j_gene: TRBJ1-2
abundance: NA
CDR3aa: CASSYRGEKRAEGYTF
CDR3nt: TGTGCCAGCAGTTATCGGGGGGAGAAGCGGGCGGAAGGCTACACCTTC

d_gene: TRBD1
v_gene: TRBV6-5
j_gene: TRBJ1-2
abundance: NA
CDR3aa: CASSFSGGLRGYGYTF
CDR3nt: TGTGCCAGCAGTTTCTCAGGGGGCCTAAGGGGGTATGGCTACACCTTC

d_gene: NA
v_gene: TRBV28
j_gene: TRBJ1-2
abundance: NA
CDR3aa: CASSPGYGYTF
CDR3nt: TGTGCCAGCAGCCCGGGTTATGGCTACACCTTC

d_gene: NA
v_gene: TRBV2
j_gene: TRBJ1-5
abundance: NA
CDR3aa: CASSEIGQPQHF
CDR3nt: TGTGCCAGCAGTGAAATCGGTCAGCCCCAGCATTTT

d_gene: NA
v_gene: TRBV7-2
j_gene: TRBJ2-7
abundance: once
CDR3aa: CASSVRLPYEQYF
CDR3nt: TGTGCCAGCAGCGTGCGACTACCCTACGAGCAGTACTTC

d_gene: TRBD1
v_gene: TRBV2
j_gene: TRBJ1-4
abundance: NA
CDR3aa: CASSLRTGRGEKLFF
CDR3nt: TGTGCCAGCAGTCTAAGGACAGGCAGGGGTGAAAAACTGTTTTTT

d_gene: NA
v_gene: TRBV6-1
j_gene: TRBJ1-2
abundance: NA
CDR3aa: CASKKGPGDYGYTF
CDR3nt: TGTGCCAGCAAGAAGGGGCCTGGGGACTATGGCTACACCTTC

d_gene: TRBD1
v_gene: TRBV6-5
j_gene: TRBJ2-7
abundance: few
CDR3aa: CASSRTGGYYEQYF
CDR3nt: TGTGCCAGCAGTAGGACAGGGGGCTACTACGAGCAGTACTTC

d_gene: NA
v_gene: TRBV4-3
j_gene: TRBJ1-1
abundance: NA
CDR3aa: CASSQDEDYFDTEAFF
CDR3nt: TGCGCCAGCAGCCAAGATGAGGACTACTTCGACACTGAAGCTTTCTTT

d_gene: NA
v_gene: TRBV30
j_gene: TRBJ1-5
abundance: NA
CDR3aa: CAWGGSNVNQPQHF
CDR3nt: TGTGCCTGGGGTGGGAGTAACGTCAATCAGCCCCAGCATTTT

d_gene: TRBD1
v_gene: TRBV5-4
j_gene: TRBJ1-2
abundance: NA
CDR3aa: CASSLSGGNDYGYTF
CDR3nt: TGTGCCAGCAGCCTCTCAGGGGGGAACGACTATGGCTACACCTTC

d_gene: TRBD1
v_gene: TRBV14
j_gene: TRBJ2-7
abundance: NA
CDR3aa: CATGKTGVDEQYF
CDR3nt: TGTGCCACCGGTAAGACAGGGGTCGACGAGCAGTACTTC

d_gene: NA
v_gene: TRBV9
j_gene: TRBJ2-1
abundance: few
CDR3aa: CASSSDSYNEQFF
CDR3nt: TGTGCCAGCAGCAGTGACAGTTACAATGAGCAGTTCTTC

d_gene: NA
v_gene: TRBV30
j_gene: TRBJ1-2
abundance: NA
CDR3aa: CAWSATTAGGYGYTF
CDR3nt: TGTGCCTGGAGTGCCACGACAGCCGGGGGATATGGCTACACCTTC

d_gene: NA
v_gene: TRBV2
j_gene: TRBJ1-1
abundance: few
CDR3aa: CASSEEGPTEAFF
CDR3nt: TGTGCCAGCAGTGAAGAAGGCCCCACTGAAGCTTTCTTT

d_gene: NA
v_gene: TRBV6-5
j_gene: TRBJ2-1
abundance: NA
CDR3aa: CASRLVNEQFF
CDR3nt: TGTGCCAGCAGATTAGTTAATGAGCAGTTCTTC